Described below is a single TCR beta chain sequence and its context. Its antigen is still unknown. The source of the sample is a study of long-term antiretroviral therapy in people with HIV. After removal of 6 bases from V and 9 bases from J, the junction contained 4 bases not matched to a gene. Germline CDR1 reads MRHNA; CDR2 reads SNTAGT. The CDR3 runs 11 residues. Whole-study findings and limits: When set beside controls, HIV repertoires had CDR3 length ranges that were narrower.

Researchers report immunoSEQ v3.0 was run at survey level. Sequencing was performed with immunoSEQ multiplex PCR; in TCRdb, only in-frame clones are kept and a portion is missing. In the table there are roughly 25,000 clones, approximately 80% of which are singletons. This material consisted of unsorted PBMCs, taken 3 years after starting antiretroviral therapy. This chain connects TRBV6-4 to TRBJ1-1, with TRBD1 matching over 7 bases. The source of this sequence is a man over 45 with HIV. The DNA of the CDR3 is TGTGCCAGCAGGGAACAGGGGCAAGCTTTCTTT. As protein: CASREQGQAFF.